These 2 T cell receptor beta chains were sequenced from one sample in a study of molecular identifiers for immune sequencing clone quantification. TCRdb reanalysed the PCR reads using MiXCR and keeps one entry per CDR3 protein. The sample records about 510,000 distinct CDR3 sequences, over 20% being singletons. Sequencing was carried out using naive CD8+ T cells from blood, with Jurkat cell RNA spiked in. Stated subset: FACS-sorted CD8+CD4-CCR7+CD45RA+ naive T cells. These receptors were collected from a human donor in good health. Some libraries in this study had Jurkat cell RNA spiked in.

This clonotype was picked up a small number of times. The rearrangement uses TRBV12-3 or TRBV12-4 and TRBJ1-4; 7 bases are a match to TRBD1. After removal of 0 bases from V and 4 bases from J, the junction contained 8 bases not matched to a gene. The CDR3 runs 17 residues. The CDR3 loop is CASSLAANRGVNEKLFF. The CDR3 region has the DNA TGTGCCAGCAGTTTAGCCGCTAACAGGGGTGTTAATGAAAAACTGTTTTTT.

This sequence joins TRBV30 and TRBJ2-3; TRBD2 might be the D (6 bases). The CDR3 sequence is 14 residues long. The ends were cut back, 3 bases at V and 0 bases at J, with 10 bases in the middle. Germline V CDR1 and CDR2: GTSNPN, SVGIG (reference sequence). The CDR3, as DNA: TGTGCCTGGAGGGGACTCTCTAGCACAGATACGCAGTATTTT. Residues: CAWRGLSSTDTQYF.